Shown below are 15 T cell receptor beta chains from a single sample sequenced in a study of Graves' ophthalmopathy and Graves' hyperthyroidism. Beta-chain TCR CDR3 regions were amplified from RNA transcripts. A first-round RT-PCR used HTBI primers, followed by a second-round multiplex PCR. TCRdb analysed the multiplex PCR reads with MiXCR anew, one entry per CDR3 protein. The sample yields about 390,000 distinct CDR3 sequences, 15% to 19% seen once. Sequencing was done on a sample of peripheral blood. Source of these receptors: a woman younger than 35 with stable Graves' hyperthyroidism.

This clonotype was detected ten times or more. V is TRBV10-3 and J is TRBJ2-7, with 7 nucleotides matching TRBD1. The CDR3 is 14 residues long. V lost 8 bases, J lost 1 base, and 8 bases stayed unmatched. Germline V gene sequence: CDR1 ENHRY, CDR2 SYGVKD. Here the CDR3 reads CAIGGQDPSYEQYF. The CDR3 DNA follows: TGTGCCATCGGTGGACAGGACCCTTCCTACGAGCAGTACTTC.

V is TRBV20-1 and J is TRBJ1-1; no clear D. In germline, CDR1 is DFQATT, CDR2 SNEGSKA (reference sequence). This CDR3 contains 12 residues. V was pared by 5 bases and J by 6 bases, with 13 bases between. CDR3 protein: CSAHRTGAEAFF. The CDR3 nucleotides are TGCAGTGCTCATCGGACTGGGGCTGAAGCTTTCTTT.

This chain joins TRBV6-1 and TRBJ2-5, with 7 bases identical to TRBD1. In germline, CDR1 is MNHNS, CDR2 SASEGT. V was clipped by 4 bases and J by 3 bases; unmatched bases: 2. The CDR3 extends over 13 amino acids. The CDR3 loop is CASSGDRKETQYF. The CDR3 region has the DNA TGTGCCAGCAGTGGGGACAGAAAAGAGACCCAGTACTTC.

Many counts were recorded for this clonotype. The genes are TRBV12-5 and TRBJ1-1; D not resolved. Trimming removed 8 bases from V and 1 base from J, with 8 bases in between. This CDR3 is 12 amino acids long. Germline CDR1 is LGHNT and CDR2 is FRNRAP. The CDR3 protein is CASRATNTEAFF. CDR3 nucleotides: TGTGCTAGTCGGGCCACGAACACTGAAGCTTTCTTT.

Many counts were recorded for this clonotype. V and J are TRBV11-2 and TRBJ2-5, with D maybe TRBD2 (6 bases). CDR3 length: 15 amino acids. V was shortened by 3 bases and J by 5 bases, with 16 bases between the two germline ends. Germline lookup yields CDR1 SGHAT and CDR2 FQNNGV. This CDR3 is CASSFATSRGETQYF. The CDR3 DNA is TGTGCCAGCAGCTTCGCTACTTCTCGGGGGGAGACCCAGTACTTC. Combining the CDR3 with reference TRBV11-2 and TRBJ2-5 gives the whole variable domain EAGVAQSPRYKIIEKRQSVAFWCNPISGHATLYWYQQILGQGPKLLIQFQNNGVVDDSQLPKDRFSAERLKGVDSTLKIQPAKLEDSAVYLCASSFATSRGETQYFGPGTRLLVL.

J is TRBJ2-6 and V is TRBV6-1; D is unclear. CDR1 MNHNS and CDR2 SASEGT come from the germline V gene. The CDR3 runs 17 residues. Trimming removed 4 bases from V and 4 bases from J, with 17 bases in between. The CDR3 sequence is CASSAPPTDRGANVLTF. The DNA of the CDR3 is TGTGCCAGCAGTGCCCCACCTACAGACCGAGGGGCCAACGTCCTGACTTTC.

A note on this clonotype: Compared with germline, one end of the junction differs, possibly owing to a read error. This CDR3 reads CASSWRGQGPTGELCF. CDR3 bases: TGTGCCAGCAGCTGGCGGGGACAGGGGCCCACCGGGGAGCTGTGTTTT. This chain connects TRBV11-1 to TRBJ2-2; 10 positions agree with TRBD1. Germline V CDR1 and CDR2: SGHAT, FQDESV (reference sequence). There are 16 residues in the CDR3.

This clonotype was counted at least ten times. The chain combines TRBV10-3 with TRBJ1-1; D might be TRBD1 (5 bases). CDR1 ENHRY and CDR2 SYGVKD come from the germline V gene. The V end was cut by 6 bases, the J end by 4 bases, with 12 bases between. The CDR3 runs 13 residues. The CDR3 protein is CAIRATGATEAFF. The DNA for the CDR3 is TGTGCCATCAGAGCCACCGGGGCCACTGAAGCTTTCTTT.

This clonotype was picked up a small number of times. This chain uses TRBV4-1 with TRBJ2-2; D not resolved. Trimming took 4 bases from V and 5 from J, leaving 8 bases between them. Germline-derived CDR1 and CDR2 are MGHRA and YSYEKL. CDR3 length: 13 residues. The DNA of the CDR3 is TGCGCCAGCAGCCCCGTGTTGACCGGGGAGCTGTTTTTT. Amino acid sequence: CASSPVLTGELFF.

This clonotype was seen a few times. The chain is built from TRBV11-3 and TRBJ1-1; tentative D call: TRBD1 (6 bases). V lost 1 base and J 4 bases, leaving 31 bases between the germline ends. Germline CDR1 reads SGHNT; CDR2 reads YENEEA. The CDR3 contains 21 residues. The CDR3 spells CASSLGGWAGDGNLGVTEAFF. The DNA for the CDR3 is TGTGCCAGCAGCTTAGGGGGTTGGGCAGGGGATGGCAATCTTGGAGTCACTGAAGCTTTCTTT.

The gene calls are TRBV27 and TRBJ1-1, with TRBD1 matching 7 bases. CDR1 and CDR2 from the germline V gene are MNHEY and SMNVEV (reference sequence). Trimming cost V 8 bases and J 5 bases; bases outside gene matches: 11. The CDR3 runs 14 residues. In nucleotides, the CDR3 is TGTGCCAGCGCCCAGGGGGGGCTTAGGACTGAAGCTTTCTTT. Translating it yields CASAQGGLRTEAFF.

In its sample, this clonotype was seen many times. The chain couples TRBV24-1 to TRBJ1-1, with D uncertain. The CDR3 loop spans 13 amino acids. Germline V gene sequence: CDR1 KGHDR, CDR2 SFDVKD. The V end lost 2 bases, the J end lost 6 bases, and 9 bases lay between the germline ends. CDR3 sequence: CATSDYLSAEAFF. The CDR3 DNA reads TGTGCCACCAGTGATTACCTGTCGGCTGAAGCTTTCTTT.

The J gene is TRBJ1-1, the V gene TRBV11-1; maybe TRBD1 (6 bases). Per the germline V gene, CDR1 is SGHAT and CDR2 is FQDESV (reference sequence). The CDR3 runs to 16 residues. V was cut by 5 bases and J by 3 bases, with 19 bases left in between. The CDR3 coding sequence is TGTGCCAGCAGCCACATAAGTATAAGGGGGTACACTGAAGCTTTCTTT. Protein: CASSHISIRGYTEAFF.

This clonotype was counted at least ten times. The chain carries TRBV6-5 and TRBJ2-7; D not certain. V lost 7 bases and J 0 bases, leaving 7 bases between the germline ends. This CDR3 spans 12 amino acids. Looked up from germline, CDR1 is MNHEY and CDR2 is SVGAGI. This CDR3 reads CASTESSYEQYF. CDR3 coding DNA: TGTGCCAGCACGGAAAGCTCCTACGAGCAGTACTTC.

This clonotype was observed many times. The chain employs TRBV15 and TRBJ1-1, with unresolved D. From germline, CDR1 is LNHNV and CDR2 YYDKDF (reference sequence). This CDR3 has 15 residues. The V end was cut by 1 base, the J end by 3 bases, with 12 bases between. The CDR3 nucleotides read TGTGCCACCAGCAGAGGCCACCGGCCCGACACTGAAGCTTTCTTT. The encoded protein is CATSRGHRPDTEAFF.